This is a list of T cell receptor beta chains from one sample in a study of blood T cells in healthy people across ages. MiXCR, run by TCRdb on the 5' RACE reads, gives a single entry per CDR3 protein. The sample contains some 1.1 million distinct CDR3 sequences, around two fifths of which appear only once. The sample consisted of blood. The receptors come from a man younger than 30 in good health. Each CDR3 is given with its conserved first and last residue. The D gene is left open where the match is weak. The size entry is marked missing in some rows and otherwise reads once, few, many or a size class.

clone_size | j_call | v_call | d_call | cdr3_nt | cdr3_aa
few | TRBJ2-1 | TRBV7-6 | . | TGTGCCAGCACCCAATGGGGGGGCCCGACCAATGAGCAGTTCTTC | CASTQWGGPTNEQFF
. | TRBJ2-7 | TRBV11-2 | . | TGTGCCAGCAGCTGGAAAGGGACGGAGAGCTCCTACGAGCAGTACTTC | CASSWKGTESSYEQYF
. | TRBJ2-1 | TRBV7-3 | TRBD2 | TGTGCCAGCAGCTTAATAGGCCTAGCGGGAACAAATGAGCAGTTCTTC | CASSLIGLAGTNEQFF
once | TRBJ2-3 | TRBV21-1 | . | TGTGCCAGCAGCAAAGTCTGGGCCAGGGGATACACAGATACGCAGTATTTT | CASSKVWARGYTDTQYF
few | TRBJ2-7 | TRBV6-2/TRBV6-3 | . | TGTGCCAGCAGTTACGCCAGGTCCTACGAGCAGTACTTC | CASSYARSYEQYF
few | TRBJ1-2 | TRBV7-2 | TRBD1 | TGTGCCAGCAGCTTAGGACAGGGGGTTTGGGGCTACACCTTC | CASSLGQGVWGYTF
. | TRBJ2-5 | TRBV4-3 | . | TGCGCCAGCAGCCAAGATAGACCGGGGTTCAATGAGCAGTACTTC | CASSQDRPGFNEQYF
few | TRBJ2-4 | TRBV4-1 | TRBD1 | TGCGCCAGCAGCCTTAGACAGGGCCAAGCCAAAAACATTCAGTACTTC | CASSLRQGQAKNIQYF
few | TRBJ1-6 | TRBV27 | TRBD1 | TGTGCCAGCAGGGGACAGGCGCCACCCCTCCACTTT | CASRGQAPPLHF
many | TRBJ2-3 | TRBV4-2 | . | TGTGCCAGCAGCCAAGGCGGAGTACCAGATACGCAGTATTTT | CASSQGGVPDTQYF
once | TRBJ1-1 | TRBV5-1 | TRBD1 | TGCGCCAGCAGCCCCATGACAGGGATCAACACTGAAGCTTTCTTT | CASSPMTGINTEAFF
. | TRBJ1-1 | TRBV9 | TRBD1 | TGTGCCAGCGGACAGGGACAAAACACTGAAGCTTTCTTT | CASGQGQNTEAFF
. | TRBJ2-5 | TRBV15 | . | TGTGCCACCAGCAGAGATGGTCAGACTGTACGTGGCCAGTACTTC | CATSRDGQTVRGQYF
. | TRBJ2-5 | TRBV7-2 | . | TGTGCCAGCGGAAACCGTGGGGGGGAGACCCAGTACTTC | CASGNRGGETQYF
few | TRBJ2-5 | TRBV5-1 | . | TGCGCCAGCAGCAGTATCCCTTCGACGGAAAAGGAGACCCAGTACTTC | CASSSIPSTEKETQYF
. | TRBJ2-1 | TRBV5-1 | TRBD1 | TGCGCCAGCAGCTTCAGGACAGGGGGATACAATGAGCAGTTCTTC | CASSFRTGGYNEQFF
. | TRBJ1-1 | TRBV5-4 | TRBD1 | TGTGCCAGCAGCTTGGTTGACAGGGGGAACACTGAAGCTTTCTTT | CASSLVDRGNTEAFF
few | TRBJ2-3 | TRBV5-1 | . | TGCGCCAGCAGCTTGTTCGGCTCGGGCACAGATACGCAGTATTTT | CASSLFGSGTDTQYF
few | TRBJ2-3 | TRBV7-2 | TRBD1 | TGTGCCAGCAGCTTACTGACGACAGGGGTTACAGATACGCAGTATTTT | CASSLLTTGVTDTQYF
. | TRBJ2-5 | TRBV9 | . | TGTGCCAGCAGCGTAGGGGTCAGGCAAGAGACCCAGTACTTC | CASSVGVRQETQYF
few | TRBJ2-3 | TRBV7-8 | TRBD1 | TGTGCCAGCAGCTTAGCGTATCGGACAGGGTTAGGAACAGATACGCAGTATTTT | CASSLAYRTGLGTDTQYF
few | TRBJ1-2 | TRBV29-1 | . | TGCACCGGCGAGAGGGCGTATGGCTACACCTTC | CTGERAYGYTF
. | TRBJ1-6 | TRBV2 | . | TGTGCCAGCAGTGAAGACGGGAATTCACCCCTCCACTTT | CASSEDGNSPLHF
. | TRBJ2-7 | TRBV11-2 | . | TGTGCCAGCAGCGGCAACAGGGTTTCCTACGAGCAGTACTTC | CASSGNRVSYEQYF
. | TRBJ2-5 | TRBV6-6 | . | TGTGCCAGCAGTTACTCATTTGACAGTCCCCAAGAGACCCAGTACTTC | CASSYSFDSPQETQYF
. | TRBJ2-1 | TRBV27 | . | TGTGCCAGCAGTTTAAACCCTCACAATGAGCAGTTCTTC | CASSLNPHNEQFF
few | TRBJ2-3 | TRBV11-2 | . | TGTGCCAGCAGAGGTCAGTACACAGATACGCAGTATTTT | CASRGQYTDTQYF
. | TRBJ2-1 | TRBV11-1 | . | TGTGCCAGCAGCAATATTCGGGCGCGGGGCGGTGAGCAGTTCTTC | CASSNIRARGGEQFF
. | TRBJ2-5 | TRBV6-6 | TRBD2 | TGTGCCAGCAGGCCGATTTCCGGGACTACGGCACGGGAGCAGTACTTC | CASRPISGTTAREQYF
few | TRBJ2-2 | TRBV20-1 | . | TGCAGTGCTCGCAACGTTGCCCGGACGGGCACCGGGGAGCTGTTTTTT | CSARNVARTGTGELFF
few | TRBJ1-1 | TRBV20-1 | . | TGCAGTGCTGTACAGGGCCGGGAGACTGAAGCTTTCTTT | CSAVQGRETEAFF
. | TRBJ2-7 | TRBV7-3 | . | TGTGCCAGCAGCTTAAATGGGAACTCCTACGAGCAGTACTTC | CASSLNGNSYEQYF
. | TRBJ2-2 | TRBV6-5 | . | TGTGCCAGCAGTTACGGGGACACCGGGGAGCTGTTTTTT | CASSYGDTGELFF
. | TRBJ1-4 | TRBV20-1 | . | TGCAGTGCTATTACACAGCCAACTAATGAAAAACTGTTTTTT | CSAITQPTNEKLFF
. | TRBJ1-2 | TRBV15 | . | TGTGCCACCAGTGCGACAGTCAACTATGGCTACACCTTC | CATSATVNYGYTF
. | TRBJ2-3 | TRBV20-1 | TRBD2 | TGCAGTGCTTTGACTAGCGGGGTTTCAGATACGCAGTATTTT | CSALTSGVSDTQYF
. | TRBJ2-1 | TRBV9 | . | TGTGCCAGCAGTCCGTGGGACCTATACGATGAGCAGTTCTTC | CASSPWDLYDEQFF
. | TRBJ2-3 | TRBV7-3 | . | TGTGCCAGCAGCTTTCTAGCAAGTGGAACAGATACGCAGTATTTT | CASSFLASGTDTQYF
. | TRBJ1-1 | TRBV7-2 | . | TGTGCCAGCAGCCCAGATAAACGGAGCACTGAAGCTTTCTTT | CASSPDKRSTEAFF
few | TRBJ2-3 | TRBV4-1 | TRBD2 | TGCGCCAGCAGCCCAGGGACTAGCGGAAATGCAGATACGCAGTATTTT | CASSPGTSGNADTQYF
. | TRBJ1-3 | TRBV7-2 | . | TGTGCCAGCAGTCGTACAGCGATCTCTGGAAACACCATATATTTT | CASSRTAISGNTIYF
. | TRBJ1-1 | TRBV7-9 | . | TGTGCCAGCAGCTTAATGAGCGGGGTTGTAAGCACTGAAGCTTTCTTT | CASSLMSGVVSTEAFF
few | TRBJ2-7 | TRBV7-9 | . | TGTGCCAGCAGCCCCGGGACTCTGTACGAGCAGTACTTC | CASSPGTLYEQYF
. | TRBJ2-5 | TRBV12-3/TRBV12-4 | . | TGTGCCAGCAGTTTGGGGGGACTTCTAGGGTGGACCCAGTACTTC | CASSLGGLLGWTQYF
few | TRBJ1-5 | TRBV20-1 | TRBD1 | TGCAGTGCTAGCCCACCTTTTAGGGACAGGGGTTTTCAGCCCCAGCATTTT | CSASPPFRDRGFQPQHF
. | TRBJ2-7 | TRBV2 | . | TGTGCCAGCAGTAAACAGAGGCCTGAGGAGCAGTACTTC | CASSKQRPEEQYF
few | TRBJ2-7 | TRBV6-2/TRBV6-3 | TRBD1 | TGTGCCAGCAGTCACTTCGACAGGGAATACGAGCAGTACTTC | CASSHFDREYEQYF
. | TRBJ2-1 | TRBV4-1 | . | TGCGCCAGCAGCCAAGTGGAGGCCAAAAGCTCCTACAAGGAGCAGTTCTTC | CASSQVEAKSSYKEQFF
few | TRBJ1-2 | TRBV27 | . | TGTGCCAGCAGTTTATTCGCAGGGGACGGTTATGGCTACACCTTC | CASSLFAGDGYGYTF
few | TRBJ1-2 | TRBV20-1 | . | TGCAGTGCTAGGGACACGACTAACTATGGCTACACCTTC | CSARDTTNYGYTF
. | TRBJ2-3 | TRBV7-9 | TRBD1 | TGTGCCAGCAGCTCTCCAGTGGGGGACAGCAGCACAGATACGCAGTATTTT | CASSSPVGDSSTDTQYF